A single T cell receptor (beta chain) is shown here with its context. Its matching antigen is unknown. The data stem from a study of T cells in localized non-small cell lung cancer. General study points: There were a median 57 of the top 100 tumor clones appearing in adjacent lung. Heterogeneity remains possible because sequencing was limited to only one tumor region. Uninvolved adjacent lung showed the highest T cell clonality, exceeding tumor.

The method was immunoSEQ multiplex PCR; TCRdb's version includes in-frame clones alone and lacks a portion of them. The repertoire holds approximately 46,000 clones, about four fifths seen once, with roughly 15% in the top ten. Material: peripheral blood mononuclear cells, obtained before any cancer treatment. The receptor was isolated from a man aged 35-75 years with stage III lung adenocarcinoma.

For the CDR3, the DNA is TGCAGCGTTGAAGAGTTTGATGAAGCTTTCTTT. Its translation is CSVEEFDEAFF. V is TRBV29-1 and J is TRBJ1-1; D call uncertain. V lost 0 bases to trimming and J lost 7 bases, with 6 bases between them. Germline-derived CDR1 and CDR2 are SQVTM and ANQGSEA. The CDR3 loop spans 11 amino acids.